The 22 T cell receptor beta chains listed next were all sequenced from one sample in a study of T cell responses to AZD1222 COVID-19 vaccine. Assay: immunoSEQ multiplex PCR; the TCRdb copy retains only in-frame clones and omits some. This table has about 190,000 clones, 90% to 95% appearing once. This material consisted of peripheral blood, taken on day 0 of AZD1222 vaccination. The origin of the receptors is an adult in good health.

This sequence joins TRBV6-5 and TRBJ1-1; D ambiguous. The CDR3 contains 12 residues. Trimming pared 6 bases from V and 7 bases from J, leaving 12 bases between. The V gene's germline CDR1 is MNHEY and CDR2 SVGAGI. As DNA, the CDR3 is TGTGCCAGCAGGGAGCCAAGGGATGAAGCTTTCTTT. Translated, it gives CASREPRDEAFF.

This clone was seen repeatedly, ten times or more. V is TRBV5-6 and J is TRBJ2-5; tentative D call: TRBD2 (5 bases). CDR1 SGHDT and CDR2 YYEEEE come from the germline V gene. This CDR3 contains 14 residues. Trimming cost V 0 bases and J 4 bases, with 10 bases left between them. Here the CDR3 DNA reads TGTGCCAGCAGCTTGGAAGTTGAGGGAGAGACCCAGTACTTC. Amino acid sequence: CASSLEVEGETQYF.

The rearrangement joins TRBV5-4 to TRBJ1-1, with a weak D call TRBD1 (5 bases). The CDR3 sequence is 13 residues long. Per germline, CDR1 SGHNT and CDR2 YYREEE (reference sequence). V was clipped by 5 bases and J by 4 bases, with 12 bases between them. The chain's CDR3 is CASRRDAGTEAFF. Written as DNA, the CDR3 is TGTGCCAGCAGGAGGGACGCGGGCACTGAAGCTTTCTTT. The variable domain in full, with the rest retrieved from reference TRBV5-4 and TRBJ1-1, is ETGVTQSPTHLIKTRGQQVTLRCSSQSGHNTVSWYQQALGQGPQFIFQYYREEENGRGNFPPRFSGLQFPNYSSELNVNALELDDSALYLCASRRDAGTEAFFGQGTRLTVV.

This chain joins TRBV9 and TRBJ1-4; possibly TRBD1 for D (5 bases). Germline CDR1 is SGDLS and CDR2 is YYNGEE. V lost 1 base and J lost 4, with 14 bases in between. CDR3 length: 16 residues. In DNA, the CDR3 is TGTGCCAGCAGCGTAAACCCGGGACTCATTAATGAAAAACTGTTTTTT. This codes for CASSVNPGLINEKLFF.

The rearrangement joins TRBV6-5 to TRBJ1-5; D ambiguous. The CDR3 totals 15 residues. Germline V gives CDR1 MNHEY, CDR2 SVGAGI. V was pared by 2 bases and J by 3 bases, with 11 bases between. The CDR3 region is CASSYVRDNNQPQHF. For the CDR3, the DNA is TGTGCCAGCAGTTACGTCCGAGACAACAATCAGCCCCAGCATTTT.

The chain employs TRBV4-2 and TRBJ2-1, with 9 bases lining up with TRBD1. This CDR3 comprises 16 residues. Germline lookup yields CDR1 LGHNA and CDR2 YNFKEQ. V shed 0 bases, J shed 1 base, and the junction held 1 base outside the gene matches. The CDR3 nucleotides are TGTGCCAGCAGCCAAGAAGGGACAGGGTCCTACAATGAGCAGTTCTTC. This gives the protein CASSQEGTGSYNEQFF.

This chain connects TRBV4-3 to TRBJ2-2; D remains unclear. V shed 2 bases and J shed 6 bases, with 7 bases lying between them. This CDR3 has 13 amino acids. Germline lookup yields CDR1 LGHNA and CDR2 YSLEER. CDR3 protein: CASSQTRAGELFF. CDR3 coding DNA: TGCGCCAGCAGCCAAACCCGGGCCGGGGAGCTGTTTTTT.

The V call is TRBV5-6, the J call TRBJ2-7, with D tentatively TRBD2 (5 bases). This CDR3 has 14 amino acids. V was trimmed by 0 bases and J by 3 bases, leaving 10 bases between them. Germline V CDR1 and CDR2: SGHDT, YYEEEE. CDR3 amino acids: CASSLGGRNYEQYF. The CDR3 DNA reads TGTGCCAGCAGCTTGGGAGGGCGGAACTACGAGCAGTACTTC. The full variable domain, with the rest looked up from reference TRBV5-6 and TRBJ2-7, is DAGVTQSPTHLIKTRGQQVTLRCSPKSGHDTVSWYQQALGQGPQFIFQYYEEEERQRGNFPDRFSGHQFPNYSSELNVNALLLGDSALYLCASSLGGRNYEQYFGPGTRLTVT.

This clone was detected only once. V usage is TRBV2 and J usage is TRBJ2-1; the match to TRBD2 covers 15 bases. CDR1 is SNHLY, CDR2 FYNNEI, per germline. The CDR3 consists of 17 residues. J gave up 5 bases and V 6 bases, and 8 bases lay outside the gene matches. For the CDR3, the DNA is TGTGCCAGCAGGGAACGGACTAGCGGGAGGGCCGACAATGAGCAGTTCTTC. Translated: CASRERTSGRADNEQFF.

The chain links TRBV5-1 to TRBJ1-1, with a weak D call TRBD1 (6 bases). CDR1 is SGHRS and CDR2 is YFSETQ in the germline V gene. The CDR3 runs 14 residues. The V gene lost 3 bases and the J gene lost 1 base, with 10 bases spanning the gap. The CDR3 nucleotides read TGCGCCAGCAGCTCGGACAGTGGGAACACTGAAGCTTTCTTT. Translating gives CASSSDSGNTEAFF.

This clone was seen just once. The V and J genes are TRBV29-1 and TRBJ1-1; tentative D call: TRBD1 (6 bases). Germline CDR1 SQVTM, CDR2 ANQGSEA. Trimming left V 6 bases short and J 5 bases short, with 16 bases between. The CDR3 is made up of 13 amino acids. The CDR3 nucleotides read TGCAGCGTAGACAGGTTGAGGTGGACTGAAGCTTTCTTT. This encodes CSVDRLRWTEAFF.

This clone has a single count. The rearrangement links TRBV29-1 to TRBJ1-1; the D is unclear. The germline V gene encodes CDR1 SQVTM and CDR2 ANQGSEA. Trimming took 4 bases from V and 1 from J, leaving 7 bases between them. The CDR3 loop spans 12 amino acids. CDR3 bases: TGCAGCGTTGTTTGGGGGAACACTGAAGCTTTCTTT. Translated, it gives CSVVWGNTEAFF.

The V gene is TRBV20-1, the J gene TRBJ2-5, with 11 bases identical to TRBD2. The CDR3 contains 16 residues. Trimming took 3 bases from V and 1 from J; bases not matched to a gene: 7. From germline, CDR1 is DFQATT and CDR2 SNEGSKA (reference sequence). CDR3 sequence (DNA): TGCAGTGCTAGTCCCCTTCTAGCGGGAGGCCAAGAGACCCAGTACTTC. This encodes CSASPLLAGGQETQYF.

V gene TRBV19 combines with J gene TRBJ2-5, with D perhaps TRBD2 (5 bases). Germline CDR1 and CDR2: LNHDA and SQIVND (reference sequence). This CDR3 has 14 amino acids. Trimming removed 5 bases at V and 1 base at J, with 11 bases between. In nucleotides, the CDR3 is TGTGCCAGTAGTGATAGGAGGACCCAAGAGACCCAGTACTTC. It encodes CASSDRRTQETQYF.

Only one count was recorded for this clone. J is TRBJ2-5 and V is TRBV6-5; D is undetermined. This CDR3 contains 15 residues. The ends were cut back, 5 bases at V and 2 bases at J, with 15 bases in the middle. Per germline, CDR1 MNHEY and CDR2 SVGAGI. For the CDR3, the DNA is TGTGCCAGCAGTACCTACCGTCAAGGTCAAGAGACCCAGTACTTC. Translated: CASSTYRQGQETQYF.

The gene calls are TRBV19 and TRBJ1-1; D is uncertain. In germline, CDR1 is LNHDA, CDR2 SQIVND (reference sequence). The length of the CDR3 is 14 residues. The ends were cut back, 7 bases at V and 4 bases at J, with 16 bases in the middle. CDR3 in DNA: TGTGCCAGTACCCCCTCTGGTGGTGGCACTGAAGCTTTCTTT. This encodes CASTPSGGGTEAFF. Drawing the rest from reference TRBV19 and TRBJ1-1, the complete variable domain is DGGITQSPKYLFRKEGQNVTLSCEQNLNHDAMYWYRQDPGQGLRLIYYSQIVNDFQKGDIAEGYSVSREKKESFPLTVTSAQKNPTAFYLCASTPSGGGTEAFFGQGTRLTVV.

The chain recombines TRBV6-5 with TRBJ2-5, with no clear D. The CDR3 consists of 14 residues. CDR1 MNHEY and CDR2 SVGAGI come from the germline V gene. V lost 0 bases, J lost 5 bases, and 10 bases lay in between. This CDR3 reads CASSYSAGRETQYF. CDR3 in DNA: TGTGCCAGCAGTTACTCTGCTGGAAGGGAGACCCAGTACTTC.

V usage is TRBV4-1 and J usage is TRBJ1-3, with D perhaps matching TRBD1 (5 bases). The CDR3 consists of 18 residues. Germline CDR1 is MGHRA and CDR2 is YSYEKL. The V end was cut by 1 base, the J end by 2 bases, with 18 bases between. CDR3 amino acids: CASSQVGRGGLTGNTIYF. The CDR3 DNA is TGCGCCAGCAGCCAAGTGGGAAGGGGAGGCCTCACTGGAAACACCATATATTTT.

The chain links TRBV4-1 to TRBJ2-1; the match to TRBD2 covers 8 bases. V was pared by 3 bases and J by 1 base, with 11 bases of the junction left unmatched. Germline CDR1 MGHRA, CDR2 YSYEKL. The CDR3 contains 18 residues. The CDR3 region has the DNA TGCGCCAGCAGCCAGGAATATATTAGCGGGGTTTCCTACAATGAGCAGTTCTTC. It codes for CASSQEYISGVSYNEQFF.

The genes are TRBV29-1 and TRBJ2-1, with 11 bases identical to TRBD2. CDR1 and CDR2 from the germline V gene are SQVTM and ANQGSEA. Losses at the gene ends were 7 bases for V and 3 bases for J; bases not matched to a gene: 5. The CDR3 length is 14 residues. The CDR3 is CSDPTSGGYNEQFF. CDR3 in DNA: TGCAGCGACCCAACTAGCGGGGGCTACAATGAGCAGTTCTTC.

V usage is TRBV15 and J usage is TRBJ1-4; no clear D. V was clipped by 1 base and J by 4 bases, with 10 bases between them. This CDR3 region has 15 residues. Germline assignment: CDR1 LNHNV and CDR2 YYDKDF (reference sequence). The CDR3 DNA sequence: TGTGCCACCAGCAGAGGTGGTGTAATTAATGAAAAACTGTTTTTT. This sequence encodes CATSRGGVINEKLFF.

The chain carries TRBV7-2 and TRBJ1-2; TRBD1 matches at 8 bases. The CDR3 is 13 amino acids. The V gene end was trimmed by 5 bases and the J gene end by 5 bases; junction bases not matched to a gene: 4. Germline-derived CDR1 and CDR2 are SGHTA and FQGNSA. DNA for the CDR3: TGTGCCAGCAGCGTGGACAGGGCGTATGGCTACACCTTC. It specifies CASSVDRAYGYTF.